The 9 T cell receptor beta chains given below trace back to one sample, sequenced in a study of blood T cell repertoires in COVID-19. Sequencing used immunoSEQ multiplex PCR; TCRdb keeps in-frame clones, though not all of them. The data contain fewer than 400,000 clones, under 90% of them seen just once; the ten biggest clones take up around 4%. What was sequenced was PBMCs or T cells enriched from blood (not recorded which). These receptors were taken from a man between 25 and 39 years old who had recovered from COVID-19.

The rearrangement links TRBV30 to TRBJ1-5, with D possibly TRBD1 on 6 matching bases. V lost 3 bases, J lost 0 bases, and 12 bases lay in between. CDR1 and CDR2 from the germline V gene are GTSNPN and SVGIG (reference sequence). CDR3 size: 15 residues. The CDR3 DNA is TGTGCCTGGAGCTCAGGGGCTGGTAGCAATCAGCCCCAGCATTTT. This codes for CAWSSGAGSNQPQHF.

CDR3 residues: CASSLFKQETQYF. For the CDR3, the DNA is TGTGCCAGCAGTTTATTCAAACAAGAGACCCAGTACTTC. The genes are TRBV27 and TRBJ2-5; no reliable D call. V was pared by 1 base and J by 2 bases, with 5 bases between. CDR1 and CDR2 from the germline V gene are MNHEY and SMNVEV (reference sequence). CDR3 size: 13 residues.

The V gene is TRBV18, the J gene TRBJ2-3, with 12 bases fitting TRBD2. This CDR3 region has 20 residues. The germline CDR1 and CDR2 sequences are KGHSH and LQKENI. After removal of 3 bases from V and 0 bases from J, the junction contained 13 bases not matched to a gene. The CDR3 reads CASSPTLGTSGPGSTDTQYF. The CDR3 nucleotides are TGTGCCAGCTCACCGACCCTAGGGACTAGCGGGCCTGGAAGCACAGATACGCAGTATTTT.

V is TRBV4-1 and J is TRBJ2-7, with 9 positions matching TRBD2. Germline lookup yields CDR1 MGHRA and CDR2 YSYEKL. The length of the CDR3 is 17 residues. Trimming took 3 bases from V and 0 from J; bases not matched to a gene: 9. Here the CDR3 reads CASSHGLAGMSSYEQYF. The CDR3, as DNA: TGCGCCAGCAGCCATGGGCTAGCGGGGATGAGCTCCTACGAGCAGTACTTC.

This chain uses TRBV15 with TRBJ1-4; maybe TRBD1 (5 bases). The length of the CDR3 is 16 residues. CDR1 LNHNV and CDR2 YYDKDF come from the germline V gene (reference sequence). V was trimmed by 1 base and J by 1 base, leaving 10 bases between them. The CDR3 reads CATSRGSGGTNEKLFF. The CDR3 DNA reads as TGTGCCACCAGCAGAGGGAGCGGGGGAACTAATGAAAAACTGTTTTTT.

This chain joins TRBV5-6 and TRBJ1-6; no reliable D call. V lost 0 bases and J 9 bases, leaving 16 bases between the germline ends. Germline V gene data show CDR1 as SGHDT and CDR2 as YYEEEE. The CDR3 totals 16 residues. Here the CDR3 DNA reads TGTGCCAGCAGCTTGGGGTCGGCCGCGGGGAGTTCACCCCTCCACTTT. It specifies CASSLGSAAGSSPLHF.

The V and J genes are TRBV13 and TRBJ1-4; unclear D gene. Per the germline V gene, CDR1 is PRHDT and CDR2 is FYEKMQ (reference sequence). V was cut by 3 bases and J by 1 base, with 6 bases left in between. The CDR3 has 14 residues. The CDR3: CASSLRRTNEKLFF. In nucleotides, the CDR3 is TGTGCCAGCAGCTTGCGTAGAACTAATGAAAAACTGTTTTTT.

The genes are TRBV6-5 and TRBJ2-2, with TRBD1 matching over 7 bases. Germline V gene sequence: CDR1 MNHEY, CDR2 SVGAGI. V lost 7 bases to trimming and J lost 5 bases; unmatched junction nucleotides: 7. This CDR3 is built from 14 residues. CDR3 sequence (DNA): TGTGCCAGCAATTCACCCAGGGGGACCGGGGAGCTGTTTTTT. Its protein product is CASNSPRGTGELFF.

The V and J genes are TRBV5-5 and TRBJ1-4, with D uncertain. Germline values: CDR1 SGHKS, CDR2 YYEKEE (reference sequence). The CDR3 contains 15 residues. Trimming left V 4 bases short and J 5 bases short, with 15 bases between. The CDR3 is CASSTNIIANEKLFF. In nucleotides, the CDR3 is TGTGCCAGCAGCACTAACATTATCGCAAATGAAAAACTGTTTTTT.